The rows below give T cell receptor beta chains drawn from one sample of a study of cytomegalovirus exposure and HLA in healthy donors. Sequencing used immunoSEQ multiplex PCR; TCRdb keeps in-frame clones, though not all of them. Of about 110,000 clones listed, approximately 84% are singletons. Sequencing input: PBMCs. The receptors here all came from a man aged 35-49 years in good health and CMV-seronegative. CDR3s include the opening cysteine and the closing phenylalanine or tryptophan. The D gene is left open where the match is weak. Expanded clones are given a class, and other clones once, few, many or no size at all.

.	TRBV28	.	TRBJ1-2	CASSNGVGYTF	TGTGCCAGCAGTAACGGTGTTGGCTACACCTTC
.	TRBV6-5	TRBD1	TRBJ1-1	CASRQGAHTEAFF	TGTGCCAGCAGACAGGGGGCTCACACTGAAGCTTTCTTT
.	TRBV27	.	TRBJ2-1	CASSFGWEANEQFF	TGTGCCAGCAGTTTCGGCTGGGAGGCGAATGAGCAGTTCTTC
.	TRBV19	.	TRBJ1-5	CASSWVGGNQPQHF	TGTGCCAGTAGTTGGGTTGGAGGCAATCAGCCCCAGCATTTT
few	TRBV5-1	.	TRBJ1-1	CASSLTGMNTEAFF	TGCGCCAGCAGCTTGACCGGGATGAACACTGAAGCTTTCTTT
.	TRBV15	TRBD1	TRBJ1-5	CATSSQGQRNQPQHF	TGTGCCACCAGCAGCCAGGGACAGCGCAATCAGCCCCAGCATTTT
.	TRBV10-3	TRBD1	TRBJ1-4	CATRDRGPLTNEKLFF	TGTGCCACCCGGGACAGGGGTCCTCTTACTAATGAAAAACTGTTTTTT
.	TRBV7-2	.	TRBJ1-2	CASSLNRAYGYTF	TGTGCCAGCAGCTTAAACAGGGCCTATGGCTACACCTTC
.	TRBV28	.	TRBJ1-6	CASSSPGLGGSPLHF	TGTGCCAGCAGTTCTCCCGGGTTGGGGGGGTCACCCCTCCACTTT
.	TRBV27	TRBD1	TRBJ1-5	CASSSDRATGQPQHF	TGTGCCAGCAGTTCGGACAGGGCAACAGGGCAGCCCCAGCATTTT
.	TRBV6-5	TRBD2	TRBJ2-1	CASRAGGYNEQFF	TGTGCCAGCCGGGCGGGGGGATACAATGAGCAGTTCTTC
.	TRBV14	TRBD1	TRBJ1-4	CASSQARGQEKLFF	TGTGCCAGCAGCCAAGCCAGGGGGCAAGAAAAACTGTTTTTT
.	TRBV5-1	.	TRBJ2-3	CASSFPGEDTQYF	TGCGCCAGCAGCTTCCCAGGGGAAGATACGCAGTATTTT
.	TRBV6-1	TRBD2	TRBJ2-7	CASGRGVSYEQYF	TGTGCCAGCGGGCGGGGGGTCTCCTACGAGCAGTACTTC
.	TRBV4-3	.	TRBJ1-2	CASSQLSQGNYGYTF	TGCGCCAGCAGCCAGCTTTCCCAGGGTAACTATGGCTACACCTTC
.	TRBV10-3	.	TRBJ1-3	CAINGGLSGNTIYF	TGTGCCATCAACGGGGGGTTGAGTGGAAACACCATATATTTT
.	TRBV4-3	TRBD2	TRBJ2-1	CASSQVRGAGYNEQFF	TGCGCCAGCAGCCAAGTGCGGGGGGCCGGATACAATGAGCAGTTCTTC
.	TRBV15	TRBD1	TRBJ2-5	CATSRGDRAGETQYF	TGTGCCACCAGCAGGGGAGACAGGGCCGGAGAGACCCAGTACTTC
.	TRBV10-3	.	TRBJ1-4	CAISEPATNEKLFF	TGTGCCATCAGCGAGCCGGCAACTAATGAAAAACTGTTTTTT
.	TRBV29-1	TRBD1	TRBJ1-2	CSVVFTGQGANYGYTF	TGCAGCGTTGTCTTTACCGGACAGGGGGCAAACTATGGCTACACCTTC
.	TRBV2	TRBD2	TRBJ2-5	CASVGGASRETQYF	TGTGCCAGCGTCGGGGGGGCTAGCCGAGAGACCCAGTACTTC
.	TRBV19	TRBD1	TRBJ2-3	CASSTDRGRTDTQYF	TGTGCCAGTAGTACCGACAGGGGGCGGACAGATACGCAGTATTTT
.	TRBV6-5	.	TRBJ2-6	CASSYSGLSGANVLTF	TGTGCCAGCAGTTACTCGGGACTGTCTGGGGCCAACGTCCTGACTTTC
.	TRBV7-3	TRBD2	TRBJ2-1	CASSLAGGYNEQFF	TGTGCCAGCAGCTTAGCGGGGGGATACAATGAGCAGTTCTTC
.	TRBV5-1	.	TRBJ1-1	CASSISQGSAEAFF	TGCGCCAGCAGCATATCCCAGGGATCCGCTGAAGCTTTCTTT
.	TRBV11-2	.	TRBJ2-1	CASSPVGGQYNEQFF	TGTGCCAGCAGCCCAGTCGGGGGTCAATACAATGAGCAGTTCTTC
.	TRBV5-1	.	TRBJ2-6	CASSGTGNGANVLTF	TGCGCCAGCAGCGGAACAGGGAATGGGGCCAACGTCCTGACTTTC
.	TRBV25-1	TRBD1	TRBJ2-1	CASGGQGYNEQFF	TGTGCCAGCGGGGGACAGGGCTACAATGAGCAGTTCTTC
.	TRBV5-1	TRBD1	TRBJ1-5	CASSLGQGDQPQHF	TGCGCCAGCAGCTTGGGACAGGGGGATCAGCCCCAGCATTTT
.	TRBV5-1	.	TRBJ1-2	CASSLMVRAEGYTF	TGCGCCAGCAGCTTGATGGTGAGGGCGGAGGGCTACACCTTC
.	TRBV6-6	.	TRBJ2-1	CASRPRGGTYNEQFF	TGTGCCAGCAGACCTCGAGGGGGTACCTACAATGAGCAGTTCTTC
.	TRBV18	TRBD1	TRBJ1-6	CASSLNPGQGNSPLHF	TGTGCCAGCTCACTAAACCCGGGACAGGGTAATTCACCCCTCCACTTT
.	TRBV2	.	TRBJ2-7	CASRAVPQYF	TGTGCCAGCCGAGCGGTGCCTCAGTACTTC
once	TRBV5-4	.	TRBJ2-7	CASRPETASYEQYF	TGTGCCAGCAGGCCCGAGACAGCTTCCTACGAGCAGTACTTC
once	TRBV5-1	.	TRBJ2-1	CASSWNPYEGSYNEQFF	TGCGCCAGCAGCTGGAACCCATATGAGGGCTCCTACAATGAGCAGTTCTTC
.	TRBV7-2	.	TRBJ2-1	CASSLSSYNEQFF	TGTGCCAGCAGCCTGAGCTCCTACAATGAGCAGTTCTTC
.	TRBV6-5	.	TRBJ2-7	CASSIGETDHWDF	TGTGCCAGCTCCATAGGGGAAACGGACCATTGGGACTTC
.	TRBV7-2	TRBD1	TRBJ1-6	CASSQGVLGDFNSPLHF	TGTGCCAGCAGCCAGGGGGTGCTCGGGGACTTTAATTCACCCCTCCACTTT
.	TRBV6-6	.	TRBJ1-4	CASKRGGREKLFF	TGTGCCAGCAAGAGGGGAGGAAGGGAAAAACTGTTTTTT
.	TRBV5-6	TRBD1	TRBJ1-3	CASSRDRVVTGNTIYF	TGTGCCAGCAGTCGGGACAGGGTGGTTACTGGAAACACCATATATTTT
.	TRBV28	.	TRBJ1-4	CASSLALVGREKLFF	TGTGCCAGCAGTTTAGCCCTGGTTGGGCGTGAAAAACTGTTTTTT
.	TRBV5-4	TRBD1	TRBJ1-2	CASSLAGTGVLGYTF	TGTGCCAGCAGCTTGGCCGGGACAGGGGTCCTGGGCTACACCTTC
.	TRBV9	.	TRBJ2-5	CASSVGLGPETQYF	TGTGCCAGCAGCGTAGGGCTGGGGCCCGAGACCCAGTACTTC
.	TRBV2	.	TRBJ1-3	CASRYRAGNTIYF	TGTGCCAGCAGGTATCGGGCTGGAAACACCATATATTTT
.	TRBV6-1	.	TRBJ2-7	CASSDQVEDEQYF	TGTGCCAGCAGCGACCAGGTGGAGGACGAGCAGTACTTC
once	TRBV6-1	.	TRBJ2-5	CASSEALGAVETQYF	TGTGCCAGCAGTGAAGCGCTTGGGGCCGTTGAGACCCAGTACTTC
once	TRBV5-3	.	TRBJ2-5	CARSTVEETQYF	TGTGCCAGAAGCACAGTAGAAGAGACCCAGTACTTC
.	TRBV5-1	TRBD2	TRBJ2-5	CASSLGGGFQETQYF	TGCGCCAGCAGTTTGGGGGGGGGTTTCCAAGAGACCCAGTACTTC